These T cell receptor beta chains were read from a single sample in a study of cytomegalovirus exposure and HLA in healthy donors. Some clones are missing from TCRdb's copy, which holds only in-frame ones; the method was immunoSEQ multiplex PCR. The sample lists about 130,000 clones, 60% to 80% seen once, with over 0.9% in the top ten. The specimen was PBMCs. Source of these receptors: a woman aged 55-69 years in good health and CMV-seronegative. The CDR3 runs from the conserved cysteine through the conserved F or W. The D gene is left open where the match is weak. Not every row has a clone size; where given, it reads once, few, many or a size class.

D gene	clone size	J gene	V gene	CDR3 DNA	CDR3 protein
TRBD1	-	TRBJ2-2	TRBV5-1	TGCGCCAGCAGCTTGCGGACAGGGCAAATTAGAACCGGGGAGCTGTTTTTT	CASSLRTGQIRTGELFF
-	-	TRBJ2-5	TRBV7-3	TGTGCCAGCAGCATAGAACCCCAAGAGACCCAGTACTTC	CASSIEPQETQYF
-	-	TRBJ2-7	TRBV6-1	TGTGCCAGCAGTGTGGGCAGTACCTACGAGCAGTACTTC	CASSVGSTYEQYF
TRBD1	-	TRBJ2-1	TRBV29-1	TGCAGCGCCGCACCCTTCACGACCGGGACAGGGTACAATGAGCAGTTCTTC	CSAAPFTTGTGYNEQFF
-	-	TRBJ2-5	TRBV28	TGTGCCAGCAGTTCCCTAGGTGGTGGTAAGACCCAGTACTTC	CASSSLGGGKTQYF
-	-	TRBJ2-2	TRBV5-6	TGTGCCAGCAGCTTGAGGATGGGGAGGAACTCGGATGGGGAGCTGTTTTTT	CASSLRMGRNSDGELFF
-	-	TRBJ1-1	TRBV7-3	TGTGCCAGCAGCCCCGCCGGGGGTCGGCGTGAAGCTTTCTTT	CASSPAGGRREAFF
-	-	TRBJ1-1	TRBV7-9	TGTTCCAGCAGCTTAGAGGAAGGAGGGGCCGCTTTCTTT	CSSSLEEGGAAFF
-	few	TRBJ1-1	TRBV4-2	TGTGCCAGCAGCCAAGAACCGGTTTTGAACACTGAAGCTTTCTTT	CASSQEPVLNTEAFF
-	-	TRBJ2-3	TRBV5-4	TGTGCCAGCTCCCTCCCGAAGCCAGGGGGCACAGATACGCAGTATTTT	CASSLPKPGGTDTQYF
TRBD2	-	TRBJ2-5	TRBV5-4	TGTGCCAGCAGCTTGGCGACTAGCGGACAAGAGACCCAGTACTTC	CASSLATSGQETQYF
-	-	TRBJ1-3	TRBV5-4	TGTGCCAGCAGCGCGCAGGGCACTGGAAACACCATATATTTT	CASSAQGTGNTIYF
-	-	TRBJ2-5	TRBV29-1	TGCAGCGTTCTCTTGGCGGGAGAGACCCAGTACTTC	CSVLLAGETQYF
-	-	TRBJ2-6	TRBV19	TGTGCCAGTAGTACCAACGCGGGCTCTGGGGCCAACGTCCTGACTTTC	CASSTNAGSGANVLTF
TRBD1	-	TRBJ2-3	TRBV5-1	TGCGCCAGCAGCTTTGGGACAGGGAGCACAGATACGCAGTATTTT	CASSFGTGSTDTQYF
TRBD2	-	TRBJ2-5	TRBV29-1	TGCAGCGGCGGGGGGCAGTTGACGGCGGGGGAGACCCAGTACTTC	CSGGGQLTAGETQYF
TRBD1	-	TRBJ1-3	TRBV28	TGTGCCAGCAGTCGGGGGACAGGTCGATTTTTGCCGGAGACTGGAAACACCATATATTTT	CASSRGTGRFLPETGNTIYF
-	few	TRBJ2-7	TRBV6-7	TGTGCCAGCAGTTACCGGGGGGCGTTTACCTACGAGCAGTACTTC	CASSYRGAFTYEQYF
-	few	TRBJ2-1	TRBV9	TGTGCCAGCAGCGTAGCGGCCGGGGGTGAGCAGTTCTTC	CASSVAAGGEQFF
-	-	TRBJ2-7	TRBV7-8	TGTGCCAGCAGCCACGGACAGACCTACGAGCAGTACTTC	CASSHGQTYEQYF
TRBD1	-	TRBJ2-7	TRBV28	TGTGCCAGCAGTTTAATTAAGGGACAGGGCTCCTACGAGCAGTACTTC	CASSLIKGQGSYEQYF
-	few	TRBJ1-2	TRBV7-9	TGTGCCAGCAGCAGCGGGACACGAGGCTACACCTTC	CASSSGTRGYTF
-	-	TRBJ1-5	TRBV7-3	TGTGCCAGCAGCTTAGGGGCCAATCAGCCCCAGCATTTT	CASSLGANQPQHF
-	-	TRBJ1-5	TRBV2	TGTGCCAGCAGGGAAGCCGACACTTATAGCAATCAGCCCCAGCATTTT	CASREADTYSNQPQHF
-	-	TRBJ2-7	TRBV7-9	TGTGCCAGCAGCCCCCCAGTAGGGGGCTACGAGCAGTACTTC	CASSPPVGGYEQYF
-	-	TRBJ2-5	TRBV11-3	TGTGCCAGCAGCCAAATAGCGGAACAAGAGACCCAGTACTTC	CASSQIAEQETQYF
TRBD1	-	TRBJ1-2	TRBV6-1	TGTGCCAGCAGGCGGACAGGGGTGCTTTACTATGGCTACACCTTC	CASRRTGVLYYGYTF
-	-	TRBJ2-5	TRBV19	TGTGCCAGTATGGAGGGCCGCGGGACCCAAGAGACCCAGTACTTC	CASMEGRGTQETQYF
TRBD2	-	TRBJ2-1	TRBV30	TGTGCCCGCCGGGGTCTGGGGGGGAGTTTCAATGAGCAGTTCTTC	CARRGLGGSFNEQFF
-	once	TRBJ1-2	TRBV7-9	TGTGCCAGCAGGCCGACTACAGGGACCTCTTATGGCTACACCTTC	CASRPTTGTSYGYTF
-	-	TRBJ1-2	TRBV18	TGTGCCAGCTCACAATGGACCCAGGAGGATGGCTACACCTTC	CASSQWTQEDGYTF
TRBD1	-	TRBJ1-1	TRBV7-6	TGTGCCAGCAGCCCAATACAGGGGGAGTCTGGCGCTGAAGCTTTCTTT	CASSPIQGESGAEAFF
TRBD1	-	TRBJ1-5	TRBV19	TGTGCCAGTAGTGACCGGGACAGGGTGCGGCAGCCCCAGCATTTT	CASSDRDRVRQPQHF
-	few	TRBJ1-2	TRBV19	TGTGCCAGTAGTAACAGGATCGGCTACACCTTC	CASSNRIGYTF
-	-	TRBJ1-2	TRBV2	TGTGCCAGCAGGGCGGGCAGGGGCATCTATGGCTACACCTTC	CASRAGRGIYGYTF
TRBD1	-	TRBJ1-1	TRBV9	TGTGCCAGCAGCTCCCGGACAGGGAATACTGAAGCTTTCTTT	CASSSRTGNTEAFF
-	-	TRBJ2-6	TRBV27	TGTGCCAGCAGACTAGGGGGCTCTGGGGCCAACGTCCTGACTTTC	CASRLGGSGANVLTF
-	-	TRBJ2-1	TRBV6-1	TGTGCCAGCAGTGAAGGATCCTCTCGGGGTATCAATGAGCAGTTCTTC	CASSEGSSRGINEQFF
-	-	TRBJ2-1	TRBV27	TGTGCCAGCAGTTCCCAAGACAGAAATGAGCAGTTCTTC	CASSSQDRNEQFF
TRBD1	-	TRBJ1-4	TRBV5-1	TGCGCCAGCAGCCTACAGGGGTGGGGTGAAAAACTGTTTTTT	CASSLQGWGEKLFF
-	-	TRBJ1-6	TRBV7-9	TGTGCCAGCAGCTCACTTCCCGTTAATAATTCCCCCCTCCACTTT	CASSSLPVNNSPLHF
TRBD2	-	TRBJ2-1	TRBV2	TGTGCCAGCAGTCAAGGGACTAGCGGTTCGGAGCAGTTCTTC	CASSQGTSGSEQFF
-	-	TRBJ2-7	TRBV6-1	TGTGCCAGCAGCCCCTTCCTTCTTGGAGACGAGCAGTACTTC	CASSPFLLGDEQYF
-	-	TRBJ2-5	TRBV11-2	TGTGCCAGCAGCCCCTGGGGGGAGGAGCAAGAGACCCAGTACTTC	CASSPWGEEQETQYF
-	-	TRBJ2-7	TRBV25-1	TGTGCCAGCAGTGATATAAGGGGGGCTAGCGGATCCTACGAGCAGTACTTC	CASSDIRGASGSYEQYF
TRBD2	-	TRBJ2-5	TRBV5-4	TGTGCCAGCAGCCCGGGCGGGGGGGCGGAGACCCAGTACTTC	CASSPGGGAETQYF
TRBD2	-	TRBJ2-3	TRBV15	TGTGCCACCAGCAGAGATGTTCTAGCGGGAAGCACAGATACGCAGTATTTT	CATSRDVLAGSTDTQYF
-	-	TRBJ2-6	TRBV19	TGTGCCAGTAGTATTAACTGGGGGGCCAACGTCCTGACTTTC	CASSINWGANVLTF
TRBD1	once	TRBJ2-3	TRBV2	TGTGCCAGCAGTGAAAACCCACAGGGGCCAAGGGGTACGCAGTATTTT	CASSENPQGPRGTQYF
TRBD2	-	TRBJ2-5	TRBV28	TGTGCCAGCAGTCCCCGGGGCGGGAGGGCCGTAGAGACCCAGTACTTC	CASSPRGGRAVETQYF
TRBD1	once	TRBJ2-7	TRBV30	TGTGCCTGGAGTTACGGGACAGGGGGGAACGAGCAGTACTTC	CAWSYGTGGNEQYF